This is a list of T cell receptor beta chains from one sample in a study of blood T cell repertoires in COVID-19. The assay was immunoSEQ multiplex PCR, and TCRdb's table has in-frame clones only and misses some. The sample contains around 150,000 clones, about 86% of which appear only once. The material sequenced was peripheral blood. All receptors come from a man between 65 and 85 years old with acute or convalescent COVID-19. Each CDR3 is given with its conserved first and last residue. Each record gives: J gene, D gene, V gene, clone size, CDR3 protein, CDR3 DNA. D genes are given only for firm matches. Clone size, where shown, is once, few, many, or a class for clones that have expanded.

j_call: TRBJ2-1
d_call: TRBD2
v_call: TRBV19
clone_size: -
cdr3_aa: CASSPPTSGGYNEQFF
cdr3_nt: TGTGCCAGTAGCCCGCCGACTAGCGGGGGATACAATGAGCAGTTCTTC

j_call: TRBJ2-1
d_call: -
v_call: TRBV6-2/TRBV6-3
clone_size: -
cdr3_aa: CASSYRGPEQYNEQFF
cdr3_nt: TGTGCCAGCAGTTACAGGGGCCCAGAGCAATACAATGAGCAGTTCTTC

j_call: TRBJ1-2
d_call: TRBD1
v_call: TRBV6-5
clone_size: -
cdr3_aa: CASRHSPGQGDGYTF
cdr3_nt: TGTGCCAGCAGGCACTCCCCCGGACAGGGTGATGGCTACACCTTC

j_call: TRBJ1-1
d_call: -
v_call: TRBV9
clone_size: -
cdr3_aa: CASSVGPSWGRENTEAFF
cdr3_nt: TGTGCCAGCAGCGTAGGGCCCTCATGGGGCAGGGAGAACACTGAAGCTTTCTTT

j_call: TRBJ2-7
d_call: -
v_call: TRBV6-1
clone_size: few
cdr3_aa: CASSDQVYEQYF
cdr3_nt: TGTGCCAGCAGTGATCAGGTCTACGAGCAGTACTTC

j_call: TRBJ1-4
d_call: TRBD1
v_call: TRBV28
clone_size: -
cdr3_aa: CASRTQGQGKKKLFF
cdr3_nt: TGTGCCAGCAGAACCCAGGGACAGGGAAAGAAAAAACTGTTTTTT

j_call: TRBJ1-2
d_call: TRBD1
v_call: TRBV6-5
clone_size: -
cdr3_aa: CASSYTGTANYGYTF
cdr3_nt: TGTGCCAGCAGTTACACTGGGACAGCTAACTATGGCTACACCTTC

j_call: TRBJ2-1
d_call: TRBD1
v_call: TRBV6-2/TRBV6-3
clone_size: -
cdr3_aa: CASSFSGTGGINEQFF
cdr3_nt: TGTGCCAGCAGTTTTTCCGGGACAGGGGGCATCAATGAGCAGTTCTTC

j_call: TRBJ2-7
d_call: TRBD1
v_call: TRBV28
clone_size: -
cdr3_aa: CASSLGQPYEQYF
cdr3_nt: TGTGCCAGCAGCTTGGGACAGCCCTACGAGCAGTACTTC

j_call: TRBJ2-7
d_call: -
v_call: TRBV4-3
clone_size: -
cdr3_aa: CASSQGISWREDPAYEQYF
cdr3_nt: TGCGCCAGCAGCCAAGGGATATCTTGGCGGGAAGACCCAGCTTACGAGCAGTACTTC

j_call: TRBJ2-1
d_call: TRBD1
v_call: TRBV3-1/TRBV3-2
clone_size: -
cdr3_aa: CASSHPGTGSEQFF
cdr3_nt: TGTGCCAGCAGCCACCCCGGGACAGGGAGTGAGCAGTTCTTC

j_call: TRBJ2-7
d_call: TRBD2
v_call: TRBV20-1
clone_size: -
cdr3_aa: CSASRLAGGYDEQYF
cdr3_nt: TGCAGTGCTAGTAGGTTAGCGGGAGGGTACGACGAGCAGTACTTC

j_call: TRBJ2-2
d_call: TRBD1
v_call: TRBV19
clone_size: -
cdr3_aa: CASSTSDRGIGELFF
cdr3_nt: TGTGCCAGTAGTACCTCGGACAGGGGGATCGGGGAGCTGTTTTTT

j_call: TRBJ2-7
d_call: TRBD1
v_call: TRBV7-2
clone_size: -
cdr3_aa: CASSPRQGTYEQYF
cdr3_nt: TGTGCCAGCAGCCCGAGACAGGGTACCTACGAGCAGTACTTC

j_call: TRBJ2-5
d_call: -
v_call: TRBV3-1/TRBV3-2
clone_size: many
cdr3_aa: CASSPPLETQYF
cdr3_nt: TGTGCCAGCAGCCCCCCTTTGGAGACCCAGTACTTC

j_call: TRBJ1-2
d_call: TRBD1
v_call: TRBV28
clone_size: -
cdr3_aa: CASSPQTGAINYGYTF
cdr3_nt: TGTGCCAGCAGCCCCCAGACAGGGGCTATTAACTATGGCTACACCTTC

j_call: TRBJ2-1
d_call: TRBD2
v_call: TRBV18
clone_size: -
cdr3_aa: CASSPTSGSSYNEQFF
cdr3_nt: TGTGCCAGCTCACCGACTAGCGGGAGCTCCTACAATGAGCAGTTCTTC

j_call: TRBJ2-3
d_call: TRBD2
v_call: TRBV10-3
clone_size: -
cdr3_aa: CAISDWAGGSTDTQYF
cdr3_nt: TGTGCCATCAGTGATTGGGCGGGAGGGAGCACAGATACGCAGTATTTT

j_call: TRBJ1-1
d_call: TRBD1
v_call: TRBV3-1/TRBV3-2
clone_size: -
cdr3_aa: CASSQVPTGRTEAFF
cdr3_nt: TGTGCCAGCAGCCAAGTCCCGACAGGGCGGACTGAAGCTTTCTTT

j_call: TRBJ2-1
d_call: -
v_call: TRBV11-2
clone_size: -
cdr3_aa: CASSLGLAHNEQFF
cdr3_nt: TGTGCCAGCAGCTTAGGGCTCGCCCACAATGAGCAGTTCTTC

j_call: TRBJ1-1
d_call: TRBD1
v_call: TRBV27
clone_size: -
cdr3_aa: CASIPRTGHLNTEAFF
cdr3_nt: TGTGCCAGCATCCCGAGGACAGGGCACCTGAACACTGAAGCTTTCTTT

j_call: TRBJ1-1
d_call: -
v_call: TRBV10-3
clone_size: -
cdr3_aa: CAISDIQAFPEAFF
cdr3_nt: TGTGCCATCAGTGACATACAGGCCTTCCCCGAAGCTTTCTTT

j_call: TRBJ2-3
d_call: TRBD2
v_call: TRBV10-1
clone_size: -
cdr3_aa: CASRTSGSESDTQYF
cdr3_nt: TGCGCCAGCAGAACTAGCGGGAGTGAATCAGATACGCAGTATTTT

j_call: TRBJ2-7
d_call: -
v_call: TRBV6-1
clone_size: -
cdr3_aa: CASSGSRAGSSYEQYF
cdr3_nt: TGTGCCAGCAGTGGCTCCCGGGCGGGATCCTCCTACGAGCAGTACTTC

j_call: TRBJ1-1
d_call: -
v_call: TRBV28
clone_size: -
cdr3_aa: CASSFMYTEAFF
cdr3_nt: TGTGCCAGCAGTTTCATGTACACTGAAGCTTTCTTT

j_call: TRBJ2-3
d_call: -
v_call: TRBV28
clone_size: -
cdr3_aa: CASSPDKSTDTQYF
cdr3_nt: TGTGCCAGCAGTCCGGACAAAAGCACAGATACGCAGTATTTT

j_call: TRBJ2-7
d_call: TRBD1
v_call: TRBV9
clone_size: -
cdr3_aa: CASSVGVTGASEQYF
cdr3_nt: TGTGCCAGCAGCGTAGGAGTGACAGGGGCGTCCGAGCAGTACTTC

j_call: TRBJ2-1
d_call: TRBD1
v_call: TRBV4-2
clone_size: -
cdr3_aa: CASSHRGRGIYNEQFF
cdr3_nt: TGTGCCAGCAGCCATCGAGGCAGGGGGATTTACAATGAGCAGTTCTTC

j_call: TRBJ2-3
d_call: TRBD1
v_call: TRBV5-8
clone_size: few
cdr3_aa: CATRGRGTDTQYF
cdr3_nt: TGTGCCACCCGGGGCAGGGGGACAGATACGCAGTATTTT